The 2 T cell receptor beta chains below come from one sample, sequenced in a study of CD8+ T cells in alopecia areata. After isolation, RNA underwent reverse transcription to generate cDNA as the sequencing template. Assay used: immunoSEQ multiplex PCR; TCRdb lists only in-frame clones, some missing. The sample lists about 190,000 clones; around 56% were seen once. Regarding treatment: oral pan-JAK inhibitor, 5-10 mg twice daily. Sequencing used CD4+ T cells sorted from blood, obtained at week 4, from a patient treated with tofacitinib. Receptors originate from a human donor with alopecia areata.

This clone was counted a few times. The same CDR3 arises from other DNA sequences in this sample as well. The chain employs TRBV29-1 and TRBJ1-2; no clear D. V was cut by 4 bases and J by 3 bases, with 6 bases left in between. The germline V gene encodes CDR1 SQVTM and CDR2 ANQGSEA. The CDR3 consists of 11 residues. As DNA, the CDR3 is TGCAGCGTTGGTGGAGACTATGGCTACACCTTC. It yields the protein CSVGGDYGYTF.

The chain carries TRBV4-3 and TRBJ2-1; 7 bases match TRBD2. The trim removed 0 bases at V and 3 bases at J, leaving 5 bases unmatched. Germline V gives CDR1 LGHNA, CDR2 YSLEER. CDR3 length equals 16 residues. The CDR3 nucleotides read TGCGCCAGCAGCCAAGAGGCCGGGAGGTTCTACAATGAGCAGTTCTTC. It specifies CASSQEAGRFYNEQFF.